The rows below give T cell receptor beta chains drawn from one sample of a study of T cells in localized non-small cell lung cancer. The method was immunoSEQ multiplex PCR; TCRdb's version includes in-frame clones alone and lacks a portion of them. The sample holds some 78,000 clones, roughly 86% seen once. Here the sequenced sample was peripheral blood, taken before any cancer treatment. The receptor set was obtained from a man aged 35 to 69 with stage I lung adenocarcinoma. CDR3s include the opening cysteine and the closing phenylalanine or tryptophan. The D gene is left open where the match is weak. Clone size is given for some rows only: seen once, a few or many times, or a class if the clone is expanded.

V gene	J gene	clone size	D gene	CDR3 DNA	CDR3 protein
TRBV4-1	TRBJ2-5	NA	NA	TGCGCCAGCAGCCAAGCCCACCGGGACTTAGAAGAGACCCAGTACTTC	CASSQAHRDLEETQYF
TRBV6-6	TRBJ1-4	NA	TRBD1	TGTGCCAGCAGTCAGCCGGGACAGACTAATGAAAAACTGTTTTTT	CASSQPGQTNEKLFF
TRBV30	TRBJ2-7	NA	TRBD1	TGTGCTGTTCTAGGGGGCCGGTACGAGCAGTACTTC	CAVLGGRYEQYF
TRBV6-5	TRBJ1-1	once	NA	TGTGCCAGCAGTTACTCGGTAGAGCCCAACACTGAAGCTTTCTTT	CASSYSVEPNTEAFF
TRBV5-4	TRBJ2-2	NA	TRBD1	TGTGCCAGCAGCCAGGGGGTGACCGGGGAGCTGTTTTTT	CASSQGVTGELFF
TRBV10-1	TRBJ2-1	once	TRBD2	TGCGCCAGCAGCCAAGCGGGAGAGCGCTACAATGAGCAGTTCTTC	CASSQAGERYNEQFF
TRBV7-8	TRBJ1-5	NA	TRBD1	TGTGCCAGCAGCTTACAGGGGGGGCCTCAGCCCCAGCATTTT	CASSLQGGPQPQHF
TRBV7-9	TRBJ2-1	NA	TRBD2	TGTGCCAGCAGCTTTGGACTAGCGGGAGGTGTTGAGCAGTTCTTC	CASSFGLAGGVEQFF
TRBV7-2	TRBJ1-5	NA	TRBD1	TGTGCCAGCAGCCGAGCTACCGGGACAGGGTTTGAACAGCCCCAGCATTTT	CASSRATGTGFEQPQHF
TRBV27	TRBJ1-5	NA	NA	TGTGCCAGCAGATCCTGGGGGGGTAGCAATCAGCCCCAGCATTTT	CASRSWGGSNQPQHF
TRBV18	TRBJ2-3	NA	NA	TGTGCCAGCTCACCCCCGGGTCCAGGCACAGATACGCAGTATTTT	CASSPPGPGTDTQYF